What follows is one TCR beta chain and its context. The data were obtained in a study of blood T cell repertoires in COVID-19. Across the whole study: In each case, the material was cDNA or gDNA derived from T cells, B-cell-depleted T cells, or PBMCs.

The CDR3 spans 14 residues. Germline CDR1 is MNHEY and CDR2 is SVGAGI. The V segment lost 5 bases and the J segment 3 bases; nucleotides outside the gene matches: 4. As processed by the authors: Estimates of nucleated cell counts were drawn from the amplification of reference gene primers. Measured with immunoSEQ multiplex PCR; TCRdb has only the in-frame clones, and not every one. The DNA was the basis for D and trimming; V, J and clone size are from that table. The sample has 300,000 or so clones, 87% seen once. The V gene is TRBV6-5, the J gene TRBJ2-7, with TRBD1 identical over 10 bases. Sequencing was performed on peripheral blood. The source is a woman aged 35 to 49 who had recovered from COVID-19. The CDR3 bases are TGTGCCAGCAGTCGGGACAGGGGATTCTACGAGCAGTACTTC. Translated, it gives CASSRDRGFYEQYF.